The 2 T cell receptor beta chains presented below share a single source sample, sequenced in a study of PD-1 blockade in mismatch repair-deficient tumors. Sequencing was performed with immunoSEQ multiplex PCR; in TCRdb, only in-frame clones are kept and a portion is missing. This table holds about 130,000 clones, more than 70% found once. The specimen comprised peripheral blood, sampled approximately 72 weeks after starting pembrolizumab. These receptor sequences come from an adult with mismatch repair-deficient cancer.

The gene calls are TRBV7-9 and TRBJ2-7, with 11 positions matching TRBD2. The CDR3 totals 14 residues. With V trimmed by 5 bases and J by 4 bases, 4 bases remained unmatched. In germline, CDR1 is SEHNR, CDR2 FQNEAQ (reference sequence). The CDR3 nucleotides are TGTGCCAGCAGCGCGACTAGCGGGAATTACGAGCAGTACTTC. Its protein product is CASSATSGNYEQYF.

The gene calls are TRBV11-2 and TRBJ1-2; D is possibly TRBD1 (6 bases). There are 15 residues in the CDR3. Germline assignment: CDR1 SGHAT and CDR2 FQNNGV. Trimming removed 1 base at V and 3 bases at J, with 12 bases between. The CDR3 protein is CASSLGEGGHYGYTF. CDR3 DNA: TGTGCCAGCAGCTTAGGTGAAGGGGGGCACTATGGCTACACCTTC.